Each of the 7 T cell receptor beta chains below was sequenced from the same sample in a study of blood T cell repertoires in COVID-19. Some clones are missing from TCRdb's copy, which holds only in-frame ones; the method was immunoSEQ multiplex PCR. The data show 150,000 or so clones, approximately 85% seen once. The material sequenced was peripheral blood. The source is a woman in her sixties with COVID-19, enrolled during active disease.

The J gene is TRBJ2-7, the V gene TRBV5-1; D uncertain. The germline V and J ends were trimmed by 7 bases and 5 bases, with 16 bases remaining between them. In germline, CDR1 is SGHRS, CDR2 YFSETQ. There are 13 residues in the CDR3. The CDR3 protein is CASGFTNGHEQYF. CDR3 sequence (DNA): TGCGCCAGCGGATTCACGAATGGGCACGAGCAGTACTTC.

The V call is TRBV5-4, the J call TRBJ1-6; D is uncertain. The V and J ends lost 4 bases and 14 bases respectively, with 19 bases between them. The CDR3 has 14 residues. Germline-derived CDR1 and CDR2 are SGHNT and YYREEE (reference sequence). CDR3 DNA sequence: TGTGCCAGCAGCCGGGTGGAGCGGGCCGGGGCCCTCCACTTT. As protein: CASSRVERAGALHF.

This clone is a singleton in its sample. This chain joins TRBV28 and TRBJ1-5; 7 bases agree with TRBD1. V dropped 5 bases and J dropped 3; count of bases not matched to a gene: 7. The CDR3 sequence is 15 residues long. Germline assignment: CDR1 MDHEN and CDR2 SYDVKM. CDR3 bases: TGTGCCAGCAGTACAGGGGAGGTGACCAATCAGCCCCAGCATTTT. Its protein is CASSTGEVTNQPQHF. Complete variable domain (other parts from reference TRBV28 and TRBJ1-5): DVKVTQSSRYLVKRTGEKVFLECVQDMDHENMFWYRQDPGLGLRLIYFSYDVKMKEKGDIPEGYSVSREKKERFSLILESASTNQTSMYLCASSTGEVTNQPQHFGDGTRLSIL.

CDR3 sequence reads: CASSGSGAVNTEAFF. The CDR3 nucleotides are TGTGCCAGCAGTGGGAGTGGGGCAGTGAACACTGAAGCTTTCTTT. The rearrangement links TRBV2 to TRBJ1-1, with a possible D match to TRBD1 (5 bases). The CDR3 contains 15 residues. The V gene lost 4 bases and the J gene lost 0 bases, with 12 bases spanning the gap. Germline V lookup: CDR1 SNHLY, CDR2 FYNNEI.

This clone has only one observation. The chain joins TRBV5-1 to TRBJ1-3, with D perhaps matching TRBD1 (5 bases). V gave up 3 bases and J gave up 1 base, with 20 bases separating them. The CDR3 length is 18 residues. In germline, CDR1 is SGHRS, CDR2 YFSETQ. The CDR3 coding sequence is TGCGCCAGCAGCTACGTCCAGGGTGAATCGTCGTCTGGAAACACCATATATTTT. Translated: CASSYVQGESSSGNTIYF.

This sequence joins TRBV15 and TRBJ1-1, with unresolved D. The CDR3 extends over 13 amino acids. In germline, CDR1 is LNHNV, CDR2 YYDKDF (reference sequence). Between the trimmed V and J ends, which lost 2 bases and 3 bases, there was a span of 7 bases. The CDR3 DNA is TGTGCCACCAGCAGAACTTTAGACACTGAAGCTTTCTTT. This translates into CATSRTLDTEAFF.

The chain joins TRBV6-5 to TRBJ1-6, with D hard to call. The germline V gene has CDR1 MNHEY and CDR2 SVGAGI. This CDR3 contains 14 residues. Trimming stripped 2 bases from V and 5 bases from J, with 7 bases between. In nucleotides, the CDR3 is TGTGCCAGCAGTTACCGGCTAGATAATTCACCCCTCCACTTT. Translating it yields CASSYRLDNSPLHF.